This TCR beta chain comes out of a study of human T cells and chemical hapten exposure (dated by TCRdb to about 2021). Background on the whole study: For sensitization, 2% DPC in acetone was applied to a roughly 2 cm by roughly 2 cm area of upper inner arm skin. Weekly therapeutic DPC doses were additionally applied to the scalp of patients throughout the roughly 23-week study period. Patch testing was performed on the upper back with Finn chambers containing 0.01% DPC, and the patch tests were scored after 6 days according to International Contact Dermatitis Research Group standards. Alopecia areata with under or over 50% scalp involvement, alopecia totalis and alopecia universalis were represented in the patient cohort, which was mostly female. Libraries were combined into a pool for sequencing, and differences in TCR yield between samples came mainly from small differences in library volumes within the pool. The study tracked peripheral blood TCR repertoire changes in vivo during primary and secondary sensitization to the hapten diphenylcyclopropenone (DPC) in alopecia patients. Blood samples were taken from patients before sensitization (week 0) and then at 2, 6 and about 24 weeks after DPC sensitization. For TCR sequencing, blood came from 25 to 35 alopecia patients at anywhere from one to four time points (pre-sensitization, 2, 6 and 24 weeks). Results and caveats for the whole study, not just this receptor: Expanded TCRs formed significantly more large CDR3 similarity clusters than pre-sensitization or healthy control sets, consistent with antigen-driven responses. Patch test score correlated positively with the number of PT1 expanded TCRs, reaching significance at thresholds 8, 16 and 32 but not at 4. Because all patients had alopecia, a presumed autoimmune disease, the immune response of the patients might differ from that of healthy individuals. Repeated subsampling changed both the strength of the expansion versus patch-test correlation and the threshold at which the correlation became significant. The number of TCRs above 1 in 1000 frequency did not change with DPC sensitization; there was no evidence of global repertoire structure alterations.

There are many counts of this clonotype. Its antigen has not been determined. No base-level quality is on record; no much larger clone is a single base apart. In light of the paper, this sample's time point label describes: patch test 2, 6 weeks after DPC sensitization. What this sample's treatment or condition label stands for: therapeutic diphenylcyclopropenone sensitization with weekly scalp DPC. Blood at each patch-test visit was drawn before the patch test was applied. Patients were considered eligible if aged 18 to 70, diagnosed with alopecia and deemed suitable for DPC therapy, and patients were excluded if pregnant. Unfractionated whole blood was collected in Tempus Blood RNA tubes, and total RNA was extracted from that blood. Relative to germline, V is 2 bases shorter and J is 5 bases shorter, with 13 bases between their ends. The CDR3, cysteine through phenylalanine, is 14 amino acids long. The retained sequence is limited to the CDR3, 42 bases, with the frame set at the first base. The germline V gene gives CDR1 as SQVTM and CDR2 as ANQGSEA.

Receptors were amplified or captured by RACE. TCRdb lists the instrument as NextSeq 500. Library preparation attached unique molecular identifiers to individual cDNA molecules for quantitative, reproducible TCR counting. Both TCR alpha and TCR beta chains were sequenced from each blood RNA sample. Turning to the authors' computational methods: The median number of TCRs per sample was over 85,000, ranging from about 20,000 to 690,600. V, J and CDR3 annotation of the TCR reads was carried out using the Decombinator software suite. For PS versus PT1 abundance plots, all samples were subsampled to the same number of TCRs (28,000). TCRs were defined as expanded if absent before sensitization and observed at least eight times at the 2-week time point. The public reads were reanalyzed by TCRdb: fastp trimming at Q25, MiXCR alignment, in-frame beta chains only. Each entry is one CDR3 protein sequence, shown with its most common DNA and genes. TCRdb's processing, not the authors', yielded these V and J calls. For this sample there are some 82,000 distinct CDR3 sequences; about 6.6% appear just once. The ten biggest clones cover approximately 1.2% of the sample.

The receptor was isolated from a woman aged 25-40 years with alopecia areata. Some clones in this sample may be carry-over from other donors' samples. This specimen was whole blood, taken in connection with sensitization to the hapten diphenylcyclopropenone (DPC). The chain couples TRBV29-1 to TRBJ1-5; confidence is insufficient to name the D gene. The CDR3 protein: CSVEQSNSDQPQHF. Here is the DNA: TGCAGCGTTGAACAGTCTAATAGTGATCAGCCCCAGCATTTT.